One TCR beta chain is described in this entry. Its antigen is not yet known. No qualities accompany the bases; no much larger clone lies one base away. From each donor, a single peripheral blood sample of about 100 mL on average was drawn into heparinised tubes. Naive, central memory, regulatory and stem cell-like memory CD4+ T cells were sorted on a BD FACSAria II using a panel including CD45RO, CCR7, CD25, CD127, CD95 and CD27. Purity was above 95% for every sorted population. PBMCs were isolated right away by Lymphoprep density gradient centrifugation and were stained directly, without culture. So that batch effects would be minimized, each experiment stained and sorted samples in pairs, pairing one healthy donor with one patient. The cysteine opens and the phenylalanine closes a CDR3 of 13 amino acids. Only the CDR3 region is kept as DNA, spanning 39 bases read in frame from base 1. The junction shows trimming of 5 bases on V and 1 base on J, plus 7 bases between the germline ends. CDR1 and CDR2 are drawn from the germline V gene (reference sequence): LNHNV, YYDKDF.

The data derive from a study of beta chain features in type 1 diabetes (dated by TCRdb to between 2017 and 2018). Regarding the research as a whole: Mean age, gender distribution, total cell number and subset yield did not differ between patients and healthy donors. Regulatory and stem cell-like memory subsets were obtained from only 8 patients and about eight healthy donors, while naive and central memory subsets were obtained from all 30 or so donors. The study compared TCRB repertoires of sorted circulating CD4+ T cell subsets between recently diagnosed type 1 diabetes patients and matched healthy donors. A total of 90 million to 130 million sorted cells were examined across all samples, and a strong correlation was observed between cell number per subset and RNA yield. Broader findings and caveats from the paper: Only small numbers of individuals were included in the HLA sub-analyses, which left unresolved whether HLA type had any influence on TCRB rearrangement. A moderate but significant shortening of TCRB CDR3 length was observed in type 1 diabetes patients in all four CD4+ subsets. Sequencing cDNA rather than genomic DNA could over-represent highly expressing activated cells, although activation and CD3 levels did not differ between groups. PCR may preferentially amplify shorter templates, but because patient and control samples were amplified and corrected together, any resulting skew would affect both groups equally. Patients with type 1 diabetes made fewer insertions and deleted more nucleotides at VDJ recombination sites, implying thymic rearrangement abnormalities. Naive, central memory and regulatory TCRB repertoires appeared to be more similar among patients than among healthy donors.

The High Capacity cDNA Reverse Transcription Kit was used to reverse transcribe all of the isolated RNA, meaning that expressed TCRB transcripts were what got sequenced. Naive, central memory and regulatory T cell samples underwent deep immunoSEQ sequencing, averaging about 3.57 million total reads per sample. Sorted cells were lysed in RLT buffer and RNA was extracted with DNase-treated RNeasy Micro or Mini kits, depending on cell number. To prevent cross-contamination, every cell subset was processed on its own, while patient and healthy donor samples were processed together. The immunoSEQ multiplex PCR was used to amplify TCRB sequences from cDNA, yielding 87-bp fragments that span the CDR3 region. The amplicons were sequenced using the Illumina HiSeq platform. On the study's bioinformatics: Synthetic template baselines were used to correct PCR bias computationally, reads within Hamming distance 2 were collapsed, and singletons that could not be merged were discarded. Reads were aligned against IMGT to assign V, D and J genes, CDR3 length and insertions or deletions at six rearrangement sites. Within each subset, clonotype counts were normalized to the number of sorted cells before true diversity and Gini coefficients were calculated with the tcR R package. The overlap coefficient, calculated on TCRB nucleotide sequences, was used to measure repertoire sharing. Out-of-frame TCRB sequences from naive cells were analyzed as a proxy for the pre-selection repertoire. TCRdb took over this immuneACCESS table, retaining in-frame rearrangements with V and J assigned. Such tables are incomplete; in checked studies, under half of the missing clones stem from an unresolved V gene, and the remainder is unexplained. The D gene and trimming were derived from the DNA, and the V and J assignments and clone size from that table. This sample holds around 430,000 clones; approximately 30% were observed only once. More than 0.055% of the sample lies in the top ten.

The TCR sequence derives from a man younger than 35 in good health. The source material was naive CD4+ T cells from blood. Interpreted using the paper, the cell subset or site label stands for: true naive CD4+ T cells. The chain was built from TRBV15 and TRBJ2-3; the D gene cannot be named for sure. This receptor has the CDR3 CATSERGTDTQYF. DNA sequence: TGTGCCACCAGCGAACGGGGCACAGATACGCAGTATTTT.